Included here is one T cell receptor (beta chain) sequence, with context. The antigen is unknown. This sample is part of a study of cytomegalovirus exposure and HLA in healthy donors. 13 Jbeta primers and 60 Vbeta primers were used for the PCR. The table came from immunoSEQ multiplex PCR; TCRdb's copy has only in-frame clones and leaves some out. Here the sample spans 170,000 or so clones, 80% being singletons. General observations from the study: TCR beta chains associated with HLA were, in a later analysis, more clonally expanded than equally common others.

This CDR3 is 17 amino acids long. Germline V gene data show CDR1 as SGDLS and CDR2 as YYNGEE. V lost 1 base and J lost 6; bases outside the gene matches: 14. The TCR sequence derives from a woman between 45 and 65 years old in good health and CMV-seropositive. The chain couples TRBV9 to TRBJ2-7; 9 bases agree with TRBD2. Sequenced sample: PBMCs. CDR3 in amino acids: CASSVSGGGAIRAEQYF. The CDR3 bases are TGTGCCAGCAGCGTATCTGGCGGGGGGGCCATCCGGGCCGAGCAGTACTTC.